This T cell receptor (beta chain) was recorded in a study of blood T cell repertoires in COVID-19. This clone appeared a few times. This CDR3 contains 15 residues. Per the germline V gene, CDR1 is SGHRS and CDR2 is YFSETQ. V gave up 0 bases and J gave up 6 bases, with 10 bases separating them. Original analysis: Counts of nucleated cells, estimated from reference gene primer amplification, were obtained. The table came from immunoSEQ multiplex PCR; TCRdb's copy has only in-frame clones and leaves some out. V and J calls and clone size are copied from that table; D and trimming were computed from the DNA. This table has approximately 12,000 clones, around 72% appearing once.

What was sequenced was peripheral blood. This sequence joins TRBV5-1 and TRBJ1-6; possible D gene TRBD1, 5 bases. This receptor was obtained from a human donor in a cohort sampled during active COVID-19. The CDR3 reads CASSLDGQLNSPLHF. The CDR3 DNA reads TGCGCCAGCAGCTTGGACGGACAACTTAATTCACCCCTCCACTTT.